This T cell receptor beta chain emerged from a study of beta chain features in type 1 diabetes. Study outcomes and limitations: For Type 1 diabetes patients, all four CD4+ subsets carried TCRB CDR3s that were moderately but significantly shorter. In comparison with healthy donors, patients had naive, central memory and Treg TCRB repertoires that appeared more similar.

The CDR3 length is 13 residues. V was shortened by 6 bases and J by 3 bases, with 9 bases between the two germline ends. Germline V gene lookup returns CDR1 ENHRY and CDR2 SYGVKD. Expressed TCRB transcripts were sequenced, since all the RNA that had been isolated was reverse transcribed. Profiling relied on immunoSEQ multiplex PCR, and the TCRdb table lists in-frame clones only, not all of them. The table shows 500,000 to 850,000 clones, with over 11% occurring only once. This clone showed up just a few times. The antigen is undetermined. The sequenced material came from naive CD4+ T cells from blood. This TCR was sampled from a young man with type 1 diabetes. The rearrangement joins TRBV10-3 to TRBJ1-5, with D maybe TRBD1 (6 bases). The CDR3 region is CAIRGADNQPQHF. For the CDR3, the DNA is TGTGCCATCAGGGGGGCAGACAATCAGCCCCAGCATTTT.